These 30 T cell receptor beta chains were sequenced from one sample in a study of human T cells and chemical hapten exposure. TCRdb independently ran MiXCR on the RACE reads; one entry per CDR3 protein. The sample consists of some 150,000 distinct CDR3 sequences, approximately 10% of them appearing once. Time point noted: patch test 2, 6 weeks after DPC sensitization. The treatment denotes: therapeutic diphenylcyclopropenone sensitization with weekly scalp DPC. The source was whole blood, collected in connection with sensitization to the hapten diphenylcyclopropenone (DPC). These receptors were obtained from a woman aged 45-65 years with alopecia areata. Some clones in this sample may be carry-over from other donors' samples.

At least ten counts were recorded for this clonotype. The chain is built from TRBV20-1 and TRBJ2-7; weak D call: TRBD1 (5 bases). V lost 3 bases to trimming and J lost 3 bases, with 12 bases between them. CDR3 length equals 13 residues. Germline V gene data show CDR1 as DFQATT and CDR2 as SNEGSKA (reference sequence). CDR3 region: CSARGRSFYEQYF. As DNA, the CDR3 is TGCAGTGCTAGGGGGCGGTCTTTCTACGAGCAGTACTTC.

The rearrangement links TRBV6-6 to TRBJ1-1, with D maybe TRBD1 (5 bases). This CDR3 spans 11 amino acids. CDR1 is MNHNY, CDR2 SVGAGI, per germline (reference sequence). Trimming stripped 11 bases from V and 4 bases from J, with 11 bases between. The CDR3 coding sequence is TGTGCCGCGGGGGGGGTCACTGAAGCTTTCTTT. Translation: CAAGGVTEAFF.

The chain employs TRBV29-1 and TRBJ2-3, with 7 bases aligning to TRBD2. This CDR3 has 12 amino acids. Germline CDR1 reads SQVTM; CDR2 reads ANQGSEA. The DNA of the CDR3 is TGCAGTGGGGGGGGAGAACCAGATACGCAGTATTTT. It translates to CSGGGEPDTQYF.

The sample holds a few counts of this clonotype. The rearrangement joins TRBV11-2 to TRBJ2-1, with TRBD2 matching 7 bases. The CDR3 loop spans 16 amino acids. V shed 1 base, J shed 10 bases, and the junction held 13 bases outside the gene matches. Looked up from germline, CDR1 is SGHAT and CDR2 is FQNNGV. The CDR3 DNA sequence: TGTGCCAGCAGCTTAGTGGCGGGAGTCGGGTCCAGGGAGCAGTTCTTC. Translating it yields CASSLVAGVGSREQFF.

This clonotype showed up just a few times. V and J are TRBV7-3 and TRBJ2-2; D may be TRBD2 (6 bases). Looked up from germline, CDR1 is SGHTA and CDR2 is FQGTGA. V lost 3 bases and J 8 bases, leaving 13 bases between the germline ends. The CDR3 consists of 14 residues. The DNA of the CDR3 is TGTGCCAGCAGCTTCGGGGGAGTAAGTGGGGAGCTGTTTTTT. Translating gives CASSFGGVSGELFF.

DNA of the CDR3: TGTGCCAGCACCGACGGGGTGTACGAGCAGTACTTC. Translation: CASTDGVYEQYF. V usage is TRBV11-2 and J usage is TRBJ2-7, with a tentative D call TRBD2 (5 bases). CDR3 length: 12 amino acids. The germline V gene encodes CDR1 SGHAT and CDR2 FQNNGV. V dropped 7 bases and J dropped 4 bases, with 11 bases sitting between them.

V is TRBV6-2 or TRBV6-3 and J is TRBJ1-5, with D maybe TRBD1 (6 bases). Germline V gene data show CDR1 as MNHEY and CDR2 as SVGEGT. The CDR3 length is 14 residues. V was clipped by 4 bases and J by 7 bases, with 14 bases between them. CDR3 nucleotide sequence: TGTGCCAGCAGTTTTCCAGGGGAGGGCCAGCCCCAGCATTTT. Encoded protein: CASSFPGEGQPQHF.

This clonotype was observed a handful of times. The V gene is TRBV5-1, the J gene TRBJ2-1, with a possible D match to TRBD2 (6 bases). The CDR3 length is 15 residues. V was shortened by 0 bases and J by 9 bases, with 16 bases between the two germline ends. Germline values: CDR1 SGHRS, CDR2 YFSETQ. The CDR3 DNA reads as TGCGCCAGCAGCTTGGCCGACGGGAGAGGACTTGAGCAGTTCTTC. This sequence encodes CASSLADGRGLEQFF.

J is TRBJ2-1 and V is TRBV29-1, with no clear D. V dropped 7 bases and J dropped 12 bases, with 19 bases sitting between them. Germline V lookup: CDR1 SQVTM, CDR2 ANQGSEA. This CDR3 is 12 amino acids long. The CDR3 region has the DNA TGCAGCGCCCTTGTGTTGGGTCAGGTGCAGTTCTTC. Its protein is CSALVLGQVQFF.

This clonotype was observed a few times. The V and J genes are TRBV29-1 and TRBJ2-7; possibly TRBD2 for D (7 bases). CDR3 length: 12 amino acids. Germline CDR1 and CDR2: SQVTM and ANQGSEA. Trimming left V 4 bases short and J 5 bases short, with 12 bases between. The CDR3 spells CSVGAGAHEQYF. The CDR3 nucleotides are TGCAGCGTTGGGGCGGGGGCTCACGAGCAGTACTTC.

This clonotype showed up just a few times. The gene calls are TRBV7-8 and TRBJ2-2; tentatively, D is TRBD1 or TRBD2 (5 bases each). This CDR3 comprises 15 residues. CDR1 and CDR2 from the germline V gene are SGHVS and FQNEAQ. Trimming stripped 5 bases from V and 2 bases from J, with 12 bases between. CDR3 coding DNA: TGTGCCAGCAGCCTGATGGGGGTTAACACCGGGGAGCTGTTTTTT. Protein sequence: CASSLMGVNTGELFF. Full variable domain (rest looked up from reference TRBV7-8 and TRBJ2-2): GAGVSQSPRYKVAKRGQDVALRCDPISGHVSLFWYQQALGQGPEFLTYFQNEAQLDKSGLPSDRFFAERPEGSVSTLKIQRTQQEDSAVYLCASSLMGVNTGELFFGEGSRLTVL.

This clonotype was detected ten times or more. The chain links TRBV2 to TRBJ1-1, with 7 bases fitting TRBD1. J gave up 0 bases and V 6 bases, and 4 bases lay outside the gene matches. Germline CDR1 reads SNHLY; CDR2 reads FYNNEI. CDR3 length: 14 amino acids. The CDR3 DNA sequence: TGTGCCAGCAGCCTACAGGGGATGAACACTGAAGCTTTCTTT. It encodes CASSLQGMNTEAFF.

The CDR3 DNA reads TGCAGTGCTAGAGACGAGGGAGACTATGGCTACACCTTC. Translation: CSARDEGDYGYTF. The chain is built from TRBV20-1 and TRBJ1-2, with D uncertain. The germline V gene encodes CDR1 DFQATT and CDR2 SNEGSKA (reference sequence). The CDR3 has 13 residues. V gave up 0 bases and J gave up 3 bases, with 8 bases separating them.

The sample holds a few counts of this clonotype. The J gene is TRBJ2-3, the V gene TRBV7-2; no definite D call. V was shortened by 5 bases and J by 4 bases, with 16 bases between the two germline ends. Germline CDR1 is SGHTA and CDR2 is FQGNSA. CDR3 length: 15 amino acids. This CDR3 reads CASSPGGWPPDTQYF. As DNA, the CDR3 is TGTGCCAGCAGCCCCGGTGGTTGGCCGCCAGATACGCAGTATTTT.

This clonotype was detected a few times. This sequence joins TRBV12-3 or TRBV12-4 and TRBJ2-3, with TRBD2 matching 11 bases. This CDR3 contains 17 residues. Trimming removed 3 bases from V and 0 bases from J; junction bases left unmatched: 5. CDR3 sequence reads: CASSLGLAASSTDTQYF. The CDR3 DNA is TGTGCCAGCAGTTTGGGACTAGCGGCGTCTAGCACAGATACGCAGTATTTT.

In its sample, this clonotype was seen many times. The J gene is TRBJ2-7, the V gene TRBV5-4; 8 bases match TRBD2. Losses at the gene ends were 2 bases for V and 6 bases for J; bases not matched to a gene: 7. The CDR3 runs to 14 residues. Germline CDR1 is SGHNT and CDR2 is YYREEE (reference sequence). The CDR3 loop is CASSLISGIGEQYF. The CDR3 coding sequence is TGTGCCAGCAGCTTAATTAGCGGGATTGGCGAGCAGTACTTC.

This clonotype was seen many times. The chain uses TRBV7-9 and TRBJ1-6, with D tentatively TRBD1 (5 bases). Between the trimmed V and J ends, which lost 8 bases and 7 bases, there was a span of 12 bases. CDR1 is SEHNR and CDR2 is FQNEAQ in the germline V gene (reference sequence). The CDR3 loop spans 13 amino acids. The CDR3 here is CASQWEGNSPLHF. CDR3 in DNA: TGTGCCAGCCAGTGGGAGGGGAATTCACCCCTCCACTTT. Filled out from reference TRBV7-9 and TRBJ1-6, the complete variable domain reads DTGVSQNPRHKITKRGQNVTFRCDPISEHNRLYWYRQTLGQGPEFLTYFQNEAQLEKSRLLSDRFSAERPKGSFSTLEIQRTEQGDSAMYLCASQWEGNSPLHFGNGTRLTVT.

This clonotype came up a few times. The rearrangement links TRBV24-1 to TRBJ2-7; D remains ambiguous. The V gene lost 4 bases and the J gene lost 3 bases, with 6 bases spanning the gap. Germline-derived CDR1 and CDR2 are KGHDR and SFDVKD. The CDR3 is made up of 12 amino acids. For the CDR3, the DNA is TGTGCCACCAGTGAGGCAGACTACGAGCAGTACTTC. Amino acids: CATSEADYEQYF.

This clonotype was counted between two and nine times. The genes are TRBV5-1 and TRBJ1-1; D is unclear. CDR3 length: 15 amino acids. Per the germline V gene, CDR1 is SGHRS and CDR2 is YFSETQ. The V end was cut by 3 bases, the J end by 1 base, with 13 bases between. The CDR3: CASSSVRGKNTEAFF. In DNA form, the CDR3 reads TGCGCCAGCAGCTCAGTTAGAGGGAAGAACACTGAAGCTTTCTTT.

The J gene is TRBJ2-1, the V gene TRBV9; D possibly corresponds to TRBD2 (7 bases). There are 12 residues in the CDR3. The germline V gene has CDR1 SGDLS and CDR2 YYNGEE. Trimming took off 0 bases at V and 10 bases at J, with 8 bases between the two ends. Here the CDR3 reads CASSVGGGEQFF. The DNA of the CDR3 is TGTGCCAGCAGCGTAGGCGGGGGCGAGCAGTTCTTC.

This clonotype came up many times. The genes are TRBV28 and TRBJ2-1, with D possibly TRBD2 on 5 matching bases. CDR3 length equals 16 residues. Trimming took 4 bases from V and 1 from J, leaving 14 bases between them. CDR1 is MDHEN, CDR2 SYDVKM, per germline. The CDR3 DNA sequence: TGTGCCAGCAGTTCCCCTGCGAGCGGATCCTACAATGAGCAGTTCTTC. Translating it yields CASSSPASGSYNEQFF.

The rearrangement joins TRBV19 to TRBJ2-1, with 7 nucleotides matching TRBD2. Trimming took 3 bases from V and 6 from J; bases not matched to a gene: 5. Germline CDR1 and CDR2: LNHDA and SQIVND (reference sequence). The CDR3 runs 14 residues. DNA for the CDR3: TGTGCCAGTAGTATGGGGGGGAGTCGCAATGAGCAGTTCTTC. This sequence encodes CASSMGGSRNEQFF.

This clonotype was picked up a small number of times. The chain combines TRBV15 with TRBJ2-1, with 9 nucleotides matching TRBD1. V lost 5 bases to trimming and J lost 15 bases; unmatched junction nucleotides: 8. This CDR3 contains 12 residues. The germline V gene has CDR1 LNHNV and CDR2 YYDKDF (reference sequence). The CDR3 reads CATSGQGSPRFF. In nucleotides, the CDR3 is TGTGCCACCAGCGGACAGGGGTCCCCGCGGTTCTTC.

This clonotype was recorded a few times. The chain couples TRBV30 to TRBJ2-7; D is unresolved. The germline V gene encodes CDR1 GTSNPN and CDR2 SVGIG (reference sequence). Trimming left V 0 bases short and J 1 base short, with 4 bases between. The CDR3 is 12 amino acids. The CDR3 DNA reads TGTGCCTGGAGTGTTAATTCCTACGAGCAGTACTTC. It codes for CAWSVNSYEQYF. The whole variable domain, remainder taken from reference TRBV30 and TRBJ2-7, is SQTIHQWPATLVQPVGSPLSLECTVEGTSNPNLYWYRQAAGRGLQLLFYSVGIGQISSEVPQNLSASRPQDRQFILSSKKLLLSDSGFYLCAWSVNSYEQYFGPGTRLTVT.

Many counts were recorded for this clonotype. The chain links TRBV10-3 to TRBJ2-1; D call uncertain. V lost 2 bases and J lost 11, with 7 bases in between. The CDR3 is made up of 11 amino acids. The germline CDR1 and CDR2 sequences are ENHRY and SYGVKD. The CDR3 bases are TGTGCCATCAGTGAGGGGGTGAAGCAGTTCTTC. Translation gives CAISEGVKQFF.

This chain links TRBV29-1 with TRBJ2-1; perhaps D is TRBD1 or TRBD2 (5 bases each). This CDR3 is 15 amino acids long. Germline CDR1 reads SQVTM; CDR2 reads ANQGSEA. V shed 1 base and J shed 7 bases, with 17 bases lying between them. The CDR3 DNA follows: TGCAGCGTTGAAGGGCAGTGGGGGAGAAGGAATGAGCAGTTCTTC. Protein: CSVEGQWGRRNEQFF.

The genes are TRBV7-2 and TRBJ2-2, with D hard to call. The CDR3 contains 13 residues. Deletions cut 1 base from V and 10 bases from J, with 10 bases between. The germline V gene encodes CDR1 SGHTA and CDR2 FQGNSA. The CDR3 here is CASSLVLEAELFF. The CDR3 DNA reads as TGTGCCAGCAGCTTAGTATTAGAGGCGGAGCTGTTTTTT.

This clonotype was seen more than once but under ten times. The V gene is TRBV7-8, the J gene TRBJ2-6; possibly TRBD2 for D (5 bases). The CDR3 runs 21 residues. Germline CDR1 is SGHVS and CDR2 is FQNEAQ. The V end was cut by 1 base, the J end by 0 bases, with 22 bases between. DNA for the CDR3: TGTGCCAGCAGCTTAGATCCCTTTAGGAGGTCCTCCCGCTCTGGGGCCAACGTCCTGACTTTC. Amino acid sequence: CASSLDPFRRSSRSGANVLTF.

This chain connects TRBV9 to TRBJ2-7; D possibly corresponds to TRBD2 (6 bases). Germline V gene data show CDR1 as SGDLS and CDR2 as YYNGEE. CDR3 length: 13 residues. Between the trimmed V and J ends, which lost 0 bases and 3 bases, there was a span of 7 bases. This chain's CDR3 is CASSVGTNYEQYF. As DNA, the CDR3 is TGTGCCAGCAGCGTAGGGACTAACTACGAGCAGTACTTC. Full variable domain (missing parts from reference TRBV9 and TRBJ2-7): DSGVTQTPKHLITATGQRVTLRCSPRSGDLSVYWYQQSLDQGLQFLIQYYNGEERAKGNILERFSAQQFPDLHSELNLSSLELGDSALYFCASSVGTNYEQYFGPGTRLTVT.

This clonotype was observed a handful of times. This chain connects TRBV5-1 to TRBJ2-7; a weak D match, TRBD2 (6 bases). Trimming shortened V by 4 bases and J by 7 bases, and 15 bases separated the two germline ends. CDR3 size: 13 residues. Germline V lookup: CDR1 SGHRS, CDR2 YFSETQ. The CDR3 DNA reads TGCGCCAGCAGCCAGGACTACCTCGGTGAGCAGTACTTC. The encoded protein is CASSQDYLGEQYF.